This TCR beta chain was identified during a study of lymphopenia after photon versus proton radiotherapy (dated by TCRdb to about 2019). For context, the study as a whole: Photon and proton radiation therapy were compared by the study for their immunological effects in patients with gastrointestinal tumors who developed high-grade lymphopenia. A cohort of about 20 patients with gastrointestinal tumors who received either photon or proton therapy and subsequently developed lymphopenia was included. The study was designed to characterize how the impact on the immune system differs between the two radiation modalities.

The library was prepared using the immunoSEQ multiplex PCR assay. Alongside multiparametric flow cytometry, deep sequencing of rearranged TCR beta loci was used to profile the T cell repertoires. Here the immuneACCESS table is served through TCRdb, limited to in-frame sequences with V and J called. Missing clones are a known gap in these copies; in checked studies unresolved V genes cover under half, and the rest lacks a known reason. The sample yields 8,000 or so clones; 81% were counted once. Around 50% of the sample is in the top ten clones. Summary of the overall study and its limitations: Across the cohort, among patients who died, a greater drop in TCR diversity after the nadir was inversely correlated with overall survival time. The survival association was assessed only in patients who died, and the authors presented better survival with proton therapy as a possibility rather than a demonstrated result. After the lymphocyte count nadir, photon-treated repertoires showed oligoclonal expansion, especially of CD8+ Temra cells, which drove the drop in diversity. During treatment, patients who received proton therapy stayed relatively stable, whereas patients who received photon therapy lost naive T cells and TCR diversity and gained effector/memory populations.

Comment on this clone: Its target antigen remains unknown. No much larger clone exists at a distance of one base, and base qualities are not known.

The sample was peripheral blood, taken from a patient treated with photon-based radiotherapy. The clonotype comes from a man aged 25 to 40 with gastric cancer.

In nucleotides, the sequence is TGTGCCAGCAGCTTAGGAATCAAGGAGCAGTTCTTC. Translated, it reads CASSLGIKEQFF. The chain is encoded by TRBV7-2 joined to TRBJ2-1; there is no confident call for the D gene. CDR1 SGHTA and CDR2 FQGNSA were looked up in the germline V gene. Cut back by 1 base and 10 bases, the V and J ends lie 8 bases apart. From the cysteine up to the phenylalanine, the CDR3 has a length of 12 residues. Only the CDR3 DNA is retained, 36 bases long and in frame from the first base.